The clone carrying this TCR beta chain appeared a single time. Its antigen is not known. The data derive from a study of a mutant IDH1 vaccine in newly diagnosed glioma. Overall study context: Patients came in for eight vaccinations, in weeks 1, 3, 5, 7, 11, 15, 19 and 23. Vaccines were begun 4-6 weeks after radiotherapy alone, or with temozolomide cycles. Of treated patients, approximately 62% were men and roughly 38% women, averaging around 40 years. Pretreatment consisted of radiotherapy, temozolomide, or both, with most receiving both.

Produced via immunoSEQ multiplex PCR; TCRdb's table is partial and in-frame only. The sample holds around 58,000 clones, about 80% seen once. With 6 bases clipped from V and 6 bases from J, the junction kept 7 bases outside the gene matches. In germline, CDR1 is MDHEN, CDR2 SYDVKM. This CDR3 has 14 amino acids. Time point here: week 5, during vaccination. In every dose of vaccine, 300 ug of mutant IDH1 20-mer peptide was given alongside topical imiquimod. The specimen comprised PBMCs, sampled from a glioma patient whose treatment included an IDH1 peptide vaccine. The V gene is TRBV28, the J gene TRBJ2-2; 7 bases fit TRBD1. The sequence derives from a man younger than 45 with glioma. The CDR3 spells CASRTTGPPGELFF. The CDR3 DNA sequence: TGTGCCAGCAGAACGACAGGGCCCCCCGGGGAGCTGTTTTTT.